Listed here is a single TCR beta chain. This record belongs to a study of blood T cell repertoires in COVID-19. Whole-study context: Acute and convalescent COVID-19 samples came from the United States, Italy and Spain. T cells, B-cell-depleted T cells, or PBMCs supplied cDNA or gDNA.

V was shortened by 0 bases and J by 4 bases, with 10 bases between the two germline ends. The CDR3 contains 14 residues. Looked up from germline, CDR1 is SGHNT and CDR2 is YYREEE (reference sequence). Authors' data handling: Amplification of reference gene primers provided the estimated nucleated cell counts. TCRdb's copy holds only in-frame clones and misses some; the assay was immunoSEQ multiplex PCR. That table furnishes V, J and clone size, whereas the DNA furnished D and trimming. The sample has 73,000 or so clones, approximately 91% seen once. The chain couples TRBV5-4 to TRBJ1-1; no clear D gene. Specimen: peripheral blood. This sequence originates from a human donor with active COVID-19. The donor label of this sample is uncertain. This chain's CDR3 is CASSLGSRGTEAFF. In DNA form, the CDR3 reads TGTGCCAGCAGCTTGGGCAGCCGGGGCACTGAAGCTTTCTTT.